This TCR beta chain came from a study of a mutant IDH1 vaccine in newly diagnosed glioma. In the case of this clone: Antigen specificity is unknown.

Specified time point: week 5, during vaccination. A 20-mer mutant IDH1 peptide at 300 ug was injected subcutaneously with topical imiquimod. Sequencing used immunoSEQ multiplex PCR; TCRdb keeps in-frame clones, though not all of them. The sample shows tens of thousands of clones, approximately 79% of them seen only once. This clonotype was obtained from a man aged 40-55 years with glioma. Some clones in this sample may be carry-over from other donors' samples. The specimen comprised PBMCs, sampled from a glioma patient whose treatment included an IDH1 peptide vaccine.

The CDR3 reads CASSQDPGDTQYF. CDR3 in DNA: TGCGCCAGCAGCCAAGATCCAGGGGATACGCAGTATTTT. This chain connects TRBV4-1 to TRBJ2-3; tentatively, D is TRBD1 (5 bases). This CDR3 has 13 amino acids. The V gene's germline CDR1 is MGHRA and CDR2 YSYEKL. Trimming stripped 0 bases from V and 6 bases from J, with 7 bases between.